The source of this T cell receptor beta chain is a study of T cells in Graves' hyperthyroidism and ophthalmopathy. RNA transcripts served as the template for amplifying TCR beta CDR3 regions. The HTBI primer set drove a first-round RT-PCR of the TCR CDR3. TCRdb used MiXCR to reprocess the multiplex PCR reads, holding one entry per CDR3 protein. The table includes about 600,000 distinct CDR3 sequences, approximately 15% detected once. Active moderate-to-severe ophthalmopathy, Clinical Activity Score at least 3, NOSPECS at least 4, under 3 months' duration. Study observations and caveats: In the blood, most expanded thyroid clonotypes above 0.001 appeared as well.

There are a few counts of this clonotype. Its specificity is unknown. The sequence derives from a woman under 30 with Graves' ophthalmopathy. The sample taken for sequencing was blood.

CDR3 DNA sequence: TGCAGTGCCTACCCAGGACAGGGCCGGATCTCTGGAAACACCATATATTTT. Translation: CSAYPGQGRISGNTIYF. V gene TRBV20-1 combines with J gene TRBJ1-3; TRBD1 agrees at 8 bases. The germline gives CDR1 DFQATT, CDR2 SNEGSKA (reference sequence). The length of the CDR3 is 17 residues. The V segment lost 6 bases and the J segment 0 bases; nucleotides outside the gene matches: 13.